Each of the 23 T cell receptor beta chains below was sequenced from the same sample in a study of blood T cells in healthy people across ages. Then a second PCR, running roughly 7 to 12 cycles, was carried out with a sample-barcoded 5' primer and a J-beta primer mix. TCRdb called the 5' RACE reads again in MiXCR, with one record for every CDR3 protein. The sample yields roughly 720,000 distinct CDR3 sequences, about 55% seen once. Sequencing was carried out using blood. These receptors all stem from an older man in good health.

Turning to this clonotype: One junction end disagrees with the germline gene, perhaps due to a read error. This chain uses TRBV5-1 with TRBJ2-7; no clear D gene. The CDR3 consists of 13 residues. The germline CDR1 and CDR2 sequences are SGHRS and YFSETQ. The CDR3 DNA reads as TGCGCCGGCAGCCTACCGACCCCCTACGAGCAGTACTTC. Protein: CAGSLPTPYEQYF.

A word on this clonotype: The junction does not match germline at one end; this may be a read error. The chain combines TRBV5-1 with TRBJ2-1; D might be TRBD1 or TRBD2, each matching 6 bases. The CDR3 consists of 16 residues. Germline CDR1 is SGHRS and CDR2 is YFSETQ. CDR3 residues: CASSLGGAGPYSEQFF. CDR3 DNA sequence: TGCGCCAGCAGCTTGGGGGGGGCGGGGCCCTACAGTGAGCAGTTCTTC.

The genes are TRBV7-8 and TRBJ2-4; D is unresolved. Gene TRBJ2-7 matches the end of the DNA better, so the J call may be wrong. CDR3 size: 14 residues. The germline V gene has CDR1 SGHVS and CDR2 FQNEAQ. The CDR3 DNA reads as TGTGCCAGCAGCTTAAGGCCAGCCCCCTACGAGCAGTACTTC. It yields the protein CASSLRPAPYEQYF.

As regards this clonotype: The junction does not match germline at one end; this may be a read error. The chain employs TRBV9 and TRBJ2-7, with D unclear. This CDR3 has 14 residues. Germline V gene lookup returns CDR1 SGDLS and CDR2 YYNGEE. The chain's CDR3 is CANSVRLSSYEQYF. The CDR3 DNA is TGTGCCAACAGCGTGCGGCTAAGCTCCTACGAGCAGTACTTC. The variable domain in full, with the rest retrieved from reference TRBV9 and TRBJ2-7, is DSGVTQTPKHLITATGQRVTLRCSPRSGDLSVYWYQQSLDQGLQFLIQYYNGEERAKGNILERFSAQQFPDLHSELNLSSLELGDSALYFCANSVRLSSYEQYFGPGTRLTVT.

J is TRBJ2-7 and V is TRBV6-5; TRBD2 might be the D (7 bases). The CDR3 extends over 14 amino acids. V lost 7 bases to trimming and J lost 6 bases, with 19 bases between them. Germline V gene sequence: CDR1 MNHEY, CDR2 SVGAGI. For the CDR3, the DNA is TGTGCCAGCAAGCAAGGGGGAGGGCTCGGCGAGCAGTACTTC. This translates into CASKQGGGLGEQYF.

This clonotype has just a few counts. The genes are TRBV29-1 and TRBJ2-1, with D perhaps TRBD2 (5 bases). Germline assignment: CDR1 SQVTM and CDR2 ANQGSEA. The CDR3 extends over 12 amino acids. V lost 7 bases and J 7 bases, leaving 14 bases between the germline ends. The CDR3 DNA reads as TGCAGCGCCGGGATTACTATGAATGAGCAGTTCTTC. Translated, it gives CSAGITMNEQFF.

The chain couples TRBV4-1 to TRBJ2-7; maybe TRBD1 (6 bases). The CDR3 has 16 amino acids. Looked up from germline, CDR1 is MGHRA and CDR2 is YSYEKL. Deletions cut 1 base from V and 2 bases from J, with 15 bases between. CDR3 sequence reads: CASSQGGLFGTYEQYF. CDR3 DNA sequence: TGCGCCAGCAGCCAAGGGGGGCTCTTCGGGACCTACGAGCAGTACTTC.

The chain carries TRBV3-1 and TRBJ2-3; D is perhaps TRBD2 (5 bases). Deletions cut 1 base from V and 6 bases from J, with 8 bases between. Germline lookup yields CDR1 LGHDT and CDR2 YNNKEL (reference sequence). This CDR3 comprises 13 residues. CDR3 amino acids: CASSQAGSDTQYF. CDR3 DNA sequence: TGTGCCAGCAGCCAAGCGGGGTCTGATACGCAGTATTTT.

This clonotype was seen a few times. The V gene is TRBV6-5, the J gene TRBJ1-6; no clear D. Germline V lookup: CDR1 MNHEY, CDR2 SVGAGI. The CDR3 is 13 residues long. The V end was cut by 1 base, the J end by 9 bases, with 7 bases between. The CDR3 nucleotides are TGTGCCAGCAGTTACTTTAGCTCTTCACCCCTCCACTTT. It is translated as CASSYFSSSPLHF.

This clonotype was recorded a few times. The V call is TRBV27, the J call TRBJ2-5; 8 nucleotides line up with TRBD2. CDR3 length equals 13 residues. The V gene end was trimmed by 6 bases and the J gene end by 11 bases; junction bases not matched to a gene: 11. Germline V gene lookup returns CDR1 MNHEY and CDR2 SMNVEV (reference sequence). The CDR3 here is CASSPGLGTEQYF. CDR3 coding DNA: TGTGCCAGCAGCCCGGGACTAGGGACTGAGCAGTACTTC.

This rearrangement joins TRBV10-3 to TRBJ2-3, with 8 bases identical to TRBD1. Germline values: CDR1 ENHRY, CDR2 SYGVKD. Unmatched junction bases numbered 5, after V lost 4 bases and J lost 2 bases. The CDR3 has 15 residues. This CDR3 reads CAISGQTGATDTQYF. DNA for the CDR3: TGTGCCATCAGTGGACAGACAGGGGCCACAGATACGCAGTATTTT.

The chain links TRBV4-2 to TRBJ2-7; D possibly corresponds to TRBD2 (7 bases). From germline, CDR1 is LGHNA and CDR2 YNFKEQ. This CDR3 comprises 16 residues. Trimming cost V 3 bases and J 4 bases, with 19 bases left between them. The DNA for the CDR3 is TGTGCCAGCAGCCAGGCGGGGGCTGTACAGTCTTACGAGCAGTACTTC. It translates to CASSQAGAVQSYEQYF.

The chain uses TRBV6-1 and TRBJ1-4; 8 bases line up with TRBD1. V shed 6 bases, J shed 8 bases, and the junction held 14 bases outside the gene matches. Germline V gene data show CDR1 as MNHNS and CDR2 as SASEGT. The CDR3 loop spans 16 amino acids. DNA for the CDR3: TGTGCCAGCAGGGGGGCCGCCGGACAGGGTGAGGAAAAACTGTTTTTT. Residues: CASRGAAGQGEEKLFF.

A few counts support this clonotype. The chain employs TRBV27 and TRBJ2-3; D is perhaps TRBD2 (6 bases). This CDR3 has 14 amino acids. V was pared by 5 bases and J by 4 bases, with 13 bases between. Germline loops: CDR1 MNHEY, CDR2 SMNVEV (reference sequence). The CDR3 here is CASSAPRGSDTQYF. The DNA of the CDR3 is TGTGCCAGCAGTGCCCCCCGGGGGTCAGATACGCAGTATTTT.

The chain has TRBV3-1 and TRBJ2-4; 7 bases align to TRBD2. The closer fit of TRBJ2-7 to the DNA end suggests the J call may be wrong. Germline assignment: CDR1 LGHDT and CDR2 YNNKEL (reference sequence). The CDR3 consists of 14 residues. CDR3 DNA: TGTGCCAGCAGCCGCCGGGACTACTCCTACGAGCAGTACTTC. Amino acid sequence: CASSRRDYSYEQYF.

In this sample, this clonotype turned up a few times. The CDR3 reads CASSYSSGGYYGYTF. The DNA of the CDR3 is TGTGCCAGCAGTTATTCTTCGGGGGGGTACTATGGCTACACCTTC. The chain employs TRBV6-6 and TRBJ1-2; perhaps TRBD1 as D (5 bases). The CDR3 sequence is 15 residues long. V was clipped by 3 bases and J by 3 bases, with 14 bases between them. Looked up from germline, CDR1 is MNHNY and CDR2 is SVGAGI (reference sequence).

The V and J genes are TRBV5-6 and TRBJ2-7, with D maybe TRBD1 (6 bases). CDR3 size: 14 residues. The V gene's germline CDR1 is SGHDT and CDR2 YYEEEE. V lost 3 bases to trimming and J lost 3 bases, with 13 bases between them. The CDR3 DNA reads TGTGCCAGCAGCTCCTGGACAGCGTTCTACGAGCAGTACTTC. Translating it yields CASSSWTAFYEQYF.

The chain is built from TRBV12-3 or TRBV12-4 and TRBJ2-7; D unclear. Trimming took 5 bases from V and 0 from J, leaving 17 bases between them. The CDR3 sequence is 16 residues long. The CDR3 here is CASSPQAFGASYEQYF. The CDR3, as DNA: TGTGCCAGCAGTCCTCAGGCATTTGGAGCCTCCTACGAGCAGTACTTC.

The gene calls are TRBV10-3 and TRBJ2-7; 9 nucleotides line up with TRBD2. The J call may be in error: the DNA end matches TRBJ2-5 better. This CDR3 spans 15 amino acids. Germline lookup yields CDR1 ENHRY and CDR2 SYGVKD. CDR3 residues: CAIRGDSGRGETQYF. The CDR3, as DNA: TGTGCCATCAGGGGGGATAGCGGGAGAGGCGAGACCCAGTACTTC.

The gene calls are TRBV20-1 and TRBJ1-2, with D hard to call. Trimming cost V 6 bases and J 8 bases, with 25 bases left between them. The germline CDR1 and CDR2 sequences are DFQATT and SNEGSKA (reference sequence). The CDR3 contains 15 residues. CDR3 loop: CSALVQNSNRGGYTF. In nucleotides, the CDR3 is TGCAGTGCCCTCGTCCAAAACAGCAACAGAGGCGGCTACACCTTC.

This clonotype was counted only a few times. V gene TRBV20-1 combines with J gene TRBJ1-6; D is perhaps TRBD1 (5 bases). The CDR3 runs 12 residues. The ends were cut back, 4 bases at V and 8 bases at J, with 9 bases in the middle. The germline CDR1 and CDR2 sequences are DFQATT and SNEGSKA (reference sequence). The CDR3 DNA sequence: TGCAGTGCTAAATGGGGCGATTCACCCCTCCACTTT. It translates to CSAKWGDSPLHF.

V is TRBV7-2 and J is TRBJ1-2; 8 bases agree with TRBD1. The CDR3 covers 16 residues. Germline trimming cut 1 base from V and 0 bases from J; bases unmatched to any gene: 4. Germline CDR1 and CDR2: SGHTA and FQGNSA. DNA of the CDR3: TGTGCCAGCAGCTTAGAGGCAGGGGGCTCTAACTATGGCTACACCTTC. Encoded protein: CASSLEAGGSNYGYTF.

The V gene is TRBV15, the J gene TRBJ2-5; the D is unclear. Germline-derived CDR1 and CDR2 are LNHNV and YYDKDF (reference sequence). V was pared by 0 bases and J by 6 bases, with 5 bases between. The CDR3 length is 12 residues. The CDR3 DNA follows: TGTGCCACCAGCAGAGATGGAAAGACCCAGTACTTC. Translation gives CATSRDGKTQYF.